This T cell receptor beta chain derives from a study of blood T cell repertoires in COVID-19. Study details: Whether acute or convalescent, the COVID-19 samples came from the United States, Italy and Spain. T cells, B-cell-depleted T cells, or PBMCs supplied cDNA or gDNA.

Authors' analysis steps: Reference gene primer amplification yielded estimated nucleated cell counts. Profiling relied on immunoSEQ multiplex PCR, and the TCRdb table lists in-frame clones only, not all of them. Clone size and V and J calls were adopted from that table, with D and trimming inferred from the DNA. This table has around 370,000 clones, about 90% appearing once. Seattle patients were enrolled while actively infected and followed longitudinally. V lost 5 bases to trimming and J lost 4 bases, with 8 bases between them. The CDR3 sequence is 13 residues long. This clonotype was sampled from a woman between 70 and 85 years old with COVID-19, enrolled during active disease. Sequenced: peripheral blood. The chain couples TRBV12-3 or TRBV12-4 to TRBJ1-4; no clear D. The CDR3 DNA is TGTGCCAGCAGTCTCAGAATTAATGAAAAACTGTTTTTT. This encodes CASSLRINEKLFF.